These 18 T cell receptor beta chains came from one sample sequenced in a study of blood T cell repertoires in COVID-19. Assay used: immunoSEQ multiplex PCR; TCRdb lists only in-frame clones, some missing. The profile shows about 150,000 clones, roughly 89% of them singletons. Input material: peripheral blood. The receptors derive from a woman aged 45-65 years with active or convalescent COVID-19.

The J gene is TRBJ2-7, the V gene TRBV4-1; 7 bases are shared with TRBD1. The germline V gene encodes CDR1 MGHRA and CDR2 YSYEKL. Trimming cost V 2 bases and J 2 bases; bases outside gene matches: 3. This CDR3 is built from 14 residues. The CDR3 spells CASSQRDSTYEQYF. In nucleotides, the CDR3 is TGCGCCAGCAGCCAACGGGACAGTACCTACGAGCAGTACTTC.

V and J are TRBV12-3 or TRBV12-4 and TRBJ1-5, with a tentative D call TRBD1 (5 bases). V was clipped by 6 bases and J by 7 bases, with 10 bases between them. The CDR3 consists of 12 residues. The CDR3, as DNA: TGTGCCAGCAGCCTCAGGGTCCAGCCCCAGCATTTT. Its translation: CASSLRVQPQHF.

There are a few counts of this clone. The CDR3 region has the DNA TGTGCCAGCAGCAAAGTCCTCGCGGGAGGAGGGAATACGCAGTATTTT. Its protein product is CASSKVLAGGGNTQYF. The chain carries TRBV21-1 and TRBJ2-3; the DNA was not compared with TRBD2, the D call given in the table. TRBV21-1 is termed a pseudogene. This CDR3 comprises 16 residues.

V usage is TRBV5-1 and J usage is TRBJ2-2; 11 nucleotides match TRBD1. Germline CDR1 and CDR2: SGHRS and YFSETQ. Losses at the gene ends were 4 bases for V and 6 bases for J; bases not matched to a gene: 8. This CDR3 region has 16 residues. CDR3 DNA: TGCGCCAGCAGCCTAGGACAGGGGGCGGATGCCGGGGAGCTGTTTTTT. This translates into CASSLGQGADAGELFF.

CDR3 sequence: CAWSGPGTGIFEAFF. The CDR3 nucleotides are TGTGCCTGGAGTGGTCCCGGGACAGGGATCTTTGAAGCTTTCTTT. The rearrangement joins TRBV30 to TRBJ1-1; 9 nucleotides line up with TRBD1. CDR3 size: 15 residues. The V and J ends lost 1 base and 7 bases, in that order; junction bases with no gene match: 10. Germline lookup yields CDR1 GTSNPN and CDR2 SVGIG (reference sequence).

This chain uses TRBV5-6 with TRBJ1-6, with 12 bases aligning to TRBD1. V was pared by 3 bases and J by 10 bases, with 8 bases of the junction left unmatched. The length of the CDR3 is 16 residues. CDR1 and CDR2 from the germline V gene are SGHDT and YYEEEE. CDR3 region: CASSSSGTGGQSPLHF. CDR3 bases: TGTGCCAGCAGCTCCTCCGGGACAGGGGGCCAATCACCCCTCCACTTT.

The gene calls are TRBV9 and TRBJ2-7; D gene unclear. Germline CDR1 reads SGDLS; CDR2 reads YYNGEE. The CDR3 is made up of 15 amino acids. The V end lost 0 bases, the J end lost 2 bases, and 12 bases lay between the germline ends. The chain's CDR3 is CASSVEPATPYEQYF. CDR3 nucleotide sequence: TGTGCCAGCAGCGTAGAACCCGCTACCCCCTACGAGCAGTACTTC. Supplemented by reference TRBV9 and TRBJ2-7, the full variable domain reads DSGVTQTPKHLITATGQRVTLRCSPRSGDLSVYWYQQSLDQGLQFLIQYYNGEERAKGNILERFSAQQFPDLHSELNLSSLELGDSALYFCASSVEPATPYEQYFGPGTRLTVT.

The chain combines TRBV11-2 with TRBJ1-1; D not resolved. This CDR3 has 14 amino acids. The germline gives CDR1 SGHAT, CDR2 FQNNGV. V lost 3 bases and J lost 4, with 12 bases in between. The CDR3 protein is CASSFTAGGTEAFF. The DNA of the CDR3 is TGTGCCAGCAGCTTTACTGCCGGCGGCACTGAAGCTTTCTTT.

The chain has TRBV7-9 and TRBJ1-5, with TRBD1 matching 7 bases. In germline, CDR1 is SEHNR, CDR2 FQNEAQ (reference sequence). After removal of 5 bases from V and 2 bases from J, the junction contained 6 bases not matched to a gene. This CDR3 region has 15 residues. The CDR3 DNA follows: TGTGCCAGCAGCCCCACAGGGGATGGCAATCAGCCCCAGCATTTT. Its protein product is CASSPTGDGNQPQHF.

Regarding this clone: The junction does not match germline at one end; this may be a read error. In DNA form, the CDR3 reads TGTGCCTGGAGTGTCCTCAGGGCGTCCATCTTC. Protein sequence: CAWSVLRASIF. The chain couples TRBV30 to TRBJ1-2; maybe TRBD1 (5 bases). The germline gives CDR1 GTSNPN, CDR2 SVGIG (reference sequence). CDR3 length equals 11 residues. Combining the CDR3 with reference TRBV30 and TRBJ1-2 gives the whole variable domain SQTIHQWPATLVQPVGSPLSLECTVEGTSNPNLYWYRQAAGRGLQLLFYSVGIGQISSEVPQNLSASRPQDRQFILSSKKLLLSDSGFYLCAWSVLRASIFGSGTRLTVV.

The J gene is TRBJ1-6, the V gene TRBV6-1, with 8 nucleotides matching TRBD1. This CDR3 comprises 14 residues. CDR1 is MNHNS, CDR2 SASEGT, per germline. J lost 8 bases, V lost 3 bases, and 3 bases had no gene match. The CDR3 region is CASSDRTGYSPLHF. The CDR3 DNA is TGTGCCAGCAGTGACCGGACAGGGTATTCACCCCTCCACTTT.

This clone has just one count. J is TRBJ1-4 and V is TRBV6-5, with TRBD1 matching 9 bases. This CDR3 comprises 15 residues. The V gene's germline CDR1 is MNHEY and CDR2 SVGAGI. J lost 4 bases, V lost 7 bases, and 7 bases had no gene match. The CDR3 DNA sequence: TGTGCCAGCAATAACAGGGGGCATGTTAATGAAAAACTGTTTTTT. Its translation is CASNNRGHVNEKLFF.

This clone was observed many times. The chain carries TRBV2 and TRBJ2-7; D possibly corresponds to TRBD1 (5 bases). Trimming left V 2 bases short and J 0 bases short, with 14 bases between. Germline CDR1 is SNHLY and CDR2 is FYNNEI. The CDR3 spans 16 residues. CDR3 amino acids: CASSERRRQSSYEQYF. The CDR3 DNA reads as TGTGCCAGCAGTGAAAGAAGGAGACAGAGCTCCTACGAGCAGTACTTC. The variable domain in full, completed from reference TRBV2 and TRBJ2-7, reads EPEVTQTPSHQVTQMGQEVILRCVPISNHLYFYWYRQILGQKVEFLVSFYNNEISEKSEIFDDQFSVERPDGSNFTLKIRSTKLEDSAMYFCASSERRRQSSYEQYFGPGTRLTVT.

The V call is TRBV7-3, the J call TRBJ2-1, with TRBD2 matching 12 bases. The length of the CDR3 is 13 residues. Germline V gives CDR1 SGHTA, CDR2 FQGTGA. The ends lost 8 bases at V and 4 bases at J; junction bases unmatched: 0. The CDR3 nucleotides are TGTGCCAGCGGACTAGCGGGGTACAATGAGCAGTTCTTC. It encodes CASGLAGYNEQFF.

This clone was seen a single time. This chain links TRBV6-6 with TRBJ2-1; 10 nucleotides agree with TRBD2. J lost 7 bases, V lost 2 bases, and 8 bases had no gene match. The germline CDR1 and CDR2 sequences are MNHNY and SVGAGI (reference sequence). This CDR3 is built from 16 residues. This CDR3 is CASSYGLAGDPNEQFF. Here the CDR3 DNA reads TGTGCCAGCAGTTACGGTCTAGCGGGGGACCCGAATGAGCAGTTCTTC.

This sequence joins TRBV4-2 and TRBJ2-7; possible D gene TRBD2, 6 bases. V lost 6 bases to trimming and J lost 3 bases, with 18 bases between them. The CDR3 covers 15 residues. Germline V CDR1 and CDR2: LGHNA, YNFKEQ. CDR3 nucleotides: TGTGCCAGCAGAGATCCCGGGACTGGCTTCTACGAGCAGTACTTC. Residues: CASRDPGTGFYEQYF.

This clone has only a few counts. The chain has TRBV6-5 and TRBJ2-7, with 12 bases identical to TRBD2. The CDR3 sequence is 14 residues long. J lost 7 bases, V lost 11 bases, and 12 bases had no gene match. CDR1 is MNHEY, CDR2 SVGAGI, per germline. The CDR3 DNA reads TGTGCCGGGAGGGAGACTAGCGGGAGAAGAGAGCAGTACTTC. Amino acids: CAGRETSGRREQYF.

In DNA form, the CDR3 reads TGTGCCAGCAGTTACTCGTCGGACATCCGGAACGAGCAGTACTTC. Its translation: CASSYSSDIRNEQYF. The chain uses TRBV6-6 and TRBJ2-7, with a weak D call TRBD1 (5 bases). Trimming removed 0 bases at V and 5 bases at J, with 14 bases between. Germline CDR1 is MNHNY and CDR2 is SVGAGI (reference sequence). The CDR3 has 15 residues.